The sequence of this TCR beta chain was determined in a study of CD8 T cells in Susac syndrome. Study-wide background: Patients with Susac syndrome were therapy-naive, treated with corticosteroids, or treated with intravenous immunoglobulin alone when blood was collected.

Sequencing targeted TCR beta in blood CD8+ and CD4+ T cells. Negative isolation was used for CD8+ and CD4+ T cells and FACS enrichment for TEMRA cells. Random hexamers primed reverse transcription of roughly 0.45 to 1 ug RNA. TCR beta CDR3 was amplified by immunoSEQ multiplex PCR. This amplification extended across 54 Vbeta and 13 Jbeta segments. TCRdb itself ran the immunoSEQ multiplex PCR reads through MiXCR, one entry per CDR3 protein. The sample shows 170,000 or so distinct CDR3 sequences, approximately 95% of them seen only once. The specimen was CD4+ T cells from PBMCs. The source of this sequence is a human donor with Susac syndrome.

The CDR3 sequence is CASSQEQGKDEQFF. CDR3 in DNA: TGTGCCAGCAGCCAGGAACAGGGGAAGGATGAGCAGTTCTTC. The V and J genes are TRBV3-1 and TRBJ2-1; TRBD1 matches at 7 bases. The CDR3 has 14 residues. Germline loops: CDR1 LGHDT, CDR2 YNNKEL (reference sequence). Trimming removed 3 bases from V and 8 bases from J; junction bases left unmatched: 7.